The subject of this entry is one T cell receptor beta chain. Antigen: not known. The record originates from a study of T cell responses to AZD1222 COVID-19 vaccine. Study conclusions and caveats: In a largely white British group with more females than males, clonal diversity was possibly underestimated.

Profiling relied on immunoSEQ multiplex PCR, and the TCRdb table lists in-frame clones only, not all of them. The table lists around 150,000 clones, almost 90% of them singletons. Germline V CDR1 and CDR2: SGDLS, YYNGEE. The V and J ends lost 3 bases and 5 bases respectively, with 14 bases between them. The CDR3 spans 14 residues. Specimen: peripheral blood, collected on day 0 of AZD1222 vaccination. The source of this sequence is an adult in good health. The rearrangement joins TRBV9 to TRBJ2-5; tentatively, D is TRBD2 (7 bases). The CDR3 region is CASSEAGAGETQYF. The CDR3 DNA is TGTGCCAGCAGCGAGGCGGGGGCTGGGGAGACCCAGTACTTC.